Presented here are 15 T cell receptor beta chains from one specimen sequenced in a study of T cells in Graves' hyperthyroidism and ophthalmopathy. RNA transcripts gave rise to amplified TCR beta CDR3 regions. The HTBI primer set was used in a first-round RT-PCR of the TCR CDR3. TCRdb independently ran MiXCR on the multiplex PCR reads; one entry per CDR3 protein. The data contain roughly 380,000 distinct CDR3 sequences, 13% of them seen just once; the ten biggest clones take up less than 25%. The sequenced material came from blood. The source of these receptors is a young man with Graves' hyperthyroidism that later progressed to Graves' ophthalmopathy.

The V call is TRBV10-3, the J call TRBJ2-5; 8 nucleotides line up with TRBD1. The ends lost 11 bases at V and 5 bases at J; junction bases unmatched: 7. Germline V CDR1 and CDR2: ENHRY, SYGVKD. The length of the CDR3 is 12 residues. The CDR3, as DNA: TGTGCCGCAGCAGGGGGCTCGGAGACCCAGTACTTC. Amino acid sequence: CAAAGGSETQYF.

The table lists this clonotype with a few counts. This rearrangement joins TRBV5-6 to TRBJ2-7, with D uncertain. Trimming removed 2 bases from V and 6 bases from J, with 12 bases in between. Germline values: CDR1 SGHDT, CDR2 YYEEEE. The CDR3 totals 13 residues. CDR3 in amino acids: CASSFSVVGEQYF. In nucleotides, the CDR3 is TGTGCCAGCAGCTTCTCAGTAGTCGGCGAGCAGTACTTC. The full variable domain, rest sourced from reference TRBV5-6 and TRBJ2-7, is DAGVTQSPTHLIKTRGQQVTLRCSPKSGHDTVSWYQQALGQGPQFIFQYYEEEERQRGNFPDRFSGHQFPNYSSELNVNALLLGDSALYLCASSFSVVGEQYFGPGTRLTVT.

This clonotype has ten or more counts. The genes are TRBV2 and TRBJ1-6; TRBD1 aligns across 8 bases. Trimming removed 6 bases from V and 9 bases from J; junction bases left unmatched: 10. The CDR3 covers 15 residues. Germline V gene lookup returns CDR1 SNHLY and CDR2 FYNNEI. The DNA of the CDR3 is TGTGCCAGCAGACGGACAGGGAAGATTGGTTCACCCCTCCACTTT. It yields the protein CASRRTGKIGSPLHF.

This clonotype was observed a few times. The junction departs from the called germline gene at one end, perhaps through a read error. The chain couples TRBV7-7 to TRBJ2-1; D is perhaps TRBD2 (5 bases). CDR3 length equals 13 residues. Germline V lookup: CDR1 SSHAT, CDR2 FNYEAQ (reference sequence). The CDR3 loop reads CASSLDAGGEQFF. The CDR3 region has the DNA TGTGCTAGCAGCTTAGATGCGGGCGGTGAGCAGTTCTTC.

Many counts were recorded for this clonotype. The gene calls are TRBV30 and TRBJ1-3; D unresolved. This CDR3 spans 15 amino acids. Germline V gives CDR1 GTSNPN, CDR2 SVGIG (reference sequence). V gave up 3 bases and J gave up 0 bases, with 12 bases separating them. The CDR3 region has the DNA TGTGCCTGGAGAAGGGAGGGCGGCTCTGGAAACACCATATATTTT. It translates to CAWRREGGSGNTIYF. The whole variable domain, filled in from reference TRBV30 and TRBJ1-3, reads SQTIHQWPATLVQPVGSPLSLECTVEGTSNPNLYWYRQAAGRGLQLLFYSVGIGQISSEVPQNLSASRPQDRQFILSSKKLLLSDSGFYLCAWRREGGSGNTIYFGEGSWLTVV.

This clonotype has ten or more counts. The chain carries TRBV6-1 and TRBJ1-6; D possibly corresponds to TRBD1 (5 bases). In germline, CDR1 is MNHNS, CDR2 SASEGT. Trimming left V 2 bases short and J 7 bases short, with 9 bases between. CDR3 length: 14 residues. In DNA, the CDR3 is TGTGCCAGCAGTGAACCTCGACAGAATTCACCCCTCCACTTT. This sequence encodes CASSEPRQNSPLHF.

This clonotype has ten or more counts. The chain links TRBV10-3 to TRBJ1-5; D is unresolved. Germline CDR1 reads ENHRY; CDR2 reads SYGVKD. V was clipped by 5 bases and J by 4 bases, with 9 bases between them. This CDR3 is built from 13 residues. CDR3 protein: CAISTDPNQPQHF. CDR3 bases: TGTGCCATCAGTACCGACCCGAATCAGCCCCAGCATTTT.

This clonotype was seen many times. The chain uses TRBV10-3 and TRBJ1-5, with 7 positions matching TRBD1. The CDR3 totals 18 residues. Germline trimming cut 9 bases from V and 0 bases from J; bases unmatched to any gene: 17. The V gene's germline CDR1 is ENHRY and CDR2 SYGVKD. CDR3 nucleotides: TGTGCCATTCTCCCTTGGACAGGCCATCCCTATAGCAATCAGCCCCAGCATTTT. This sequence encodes CAILPWTGHPYSNQPQHF.

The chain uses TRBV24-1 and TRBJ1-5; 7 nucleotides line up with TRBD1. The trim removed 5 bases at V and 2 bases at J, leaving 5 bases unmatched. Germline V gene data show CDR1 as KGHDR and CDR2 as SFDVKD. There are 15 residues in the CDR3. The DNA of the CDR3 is TGTGCCACCAGTGGGTGGGACAGTGGCAATCAGCCCCAGCATTTT. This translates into CATSGWDSGNQPQHF.

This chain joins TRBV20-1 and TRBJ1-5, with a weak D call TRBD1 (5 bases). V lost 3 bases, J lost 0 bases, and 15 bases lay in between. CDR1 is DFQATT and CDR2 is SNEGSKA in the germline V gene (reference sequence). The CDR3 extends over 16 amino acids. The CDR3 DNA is TGCAGTGCTAGTCACTTGGGGGAAGATAGCAATCAGCCCCAGCATTTT. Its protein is CSASHLGEDSNQPQHF.

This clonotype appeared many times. Here the CDR3 DNA reads TGTGCCAGCTCACTAGGGACCAGCAATGAGCAGTTCTTC. Residues: CASSLGTSNEQFF. The chain employs TRBV18 and TRBJ2-1; D is perhaps TRBD1 or TRBD2 (5 bases each). The CDR3 sequence is 13 residues long. Germline lookup yields CDR1 KGHSH and CDR2 LQKENI. V was shortened by 4 bases and J by 6 bases, with 10 bases between the two germline ends.

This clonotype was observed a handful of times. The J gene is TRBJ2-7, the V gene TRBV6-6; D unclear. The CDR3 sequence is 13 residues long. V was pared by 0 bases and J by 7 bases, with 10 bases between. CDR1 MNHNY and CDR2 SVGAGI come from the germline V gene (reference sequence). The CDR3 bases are TGTGCCAGCAGTTACTCTGCGGTGGGGGAGCAGTACTTC. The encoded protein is CASSYSAVGEQYF.

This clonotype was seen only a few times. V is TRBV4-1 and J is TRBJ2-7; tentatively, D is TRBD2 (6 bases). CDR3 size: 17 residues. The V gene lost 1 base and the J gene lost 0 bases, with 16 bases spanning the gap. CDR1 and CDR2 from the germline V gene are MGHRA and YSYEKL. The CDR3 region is CASSQGATSGSSYEQYF. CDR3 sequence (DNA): TGCGCCAGCAGCCAAGGGGCGACTAGTGGGAGCTCCTACGAGCAGTACTTC.

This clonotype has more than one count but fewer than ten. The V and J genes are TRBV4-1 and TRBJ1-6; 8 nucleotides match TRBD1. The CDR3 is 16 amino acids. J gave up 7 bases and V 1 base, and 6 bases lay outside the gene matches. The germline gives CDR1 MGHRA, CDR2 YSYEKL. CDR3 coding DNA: TGCGCCAGCAGCCAAGTGACAGGGGTGGTGAATTCACCCCTCCACTTT. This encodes CASSQVTGVVNSPLHF.

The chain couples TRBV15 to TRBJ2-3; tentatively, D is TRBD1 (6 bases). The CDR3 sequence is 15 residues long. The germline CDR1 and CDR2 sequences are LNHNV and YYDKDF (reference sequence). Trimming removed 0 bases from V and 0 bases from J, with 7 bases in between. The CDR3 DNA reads TGTGCCACCAGCAGAGACAGGGGTAGCACAGATACGCAGTATTTT. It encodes CATSRDRGSTDTQYF. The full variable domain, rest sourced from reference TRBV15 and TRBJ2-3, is DAMVIQNPRYQVTQFGKPVTLSCSQTLNHNVMYWYQQKSSQAPKLLFHYYDKDFNNEADTPDNFQSRRPNTSFCFLDIRSPGLGDTAMYLCATSRDRGSTDTQYFGPGTRLTVL.